The T cell receptor (beta chain) under discussion was sequenced for a study of graft-versus-host responses after intestinal transplantation. Study results and limitations: In patients with graft-donor T cell macrochimerism, allograft graft-versus-host to host-versus-graft clonal ratios were high. Recipient-marrow GvH clones were detected, some having first appeared in ileum or blood. Early HvG declines after transplant were associated with peak circulating GvH clone levels.

The data were produced by immunoSEQ multiplex PCR, yet TCRdb's version contains in-frame clones alone and is incomplete. The table lists about 90,000 clones, 85% to 95% of them singletons. The V gene's germline CDR1 is LNHDA and CDR2 SQIVND (reference sequence). The CDR3 is 15 residues long. V lost 3 bases, J lost 3 bases, and 11 bases lay in between. In the case of this clone: The antigen is not known.

The sample here was unstimulated CD8+ T cells sorted from spleen or lymph node cells, taken before intestinal transplant. This clonotype was sampled from a human donor who received an intestinal transplant. This chain uses TRBV19 with TRBJ2-2; D might be TRBD1 (5 bases). The CDR3 region has the DNA TGTGCCAGTAGTATGGGGCTAGAGTACACCGGGGAGCTGTTTTTT. This translates into CASSMGLEYTGELFF.